This passage covers 15 T cell receptor beta chains from one sample sequenced in a study of OX40 agonist ivuxolimab in advanced cancers. Measured with immunoSEQ multiplex PCR; TCRdb has only the in-frame clones, and not every one. This table has about 62,000 clones, 88% appearing once. This material consisted of CD4+ or CD8+ T cells sorted from blood, taken in a trial of the OX40 agonist ivuxolimab. These receptor sequences come from an adult with an advanced solid tumor such as melanoma, head and neck, liver or kidney cancer.

The rearrangement links TRBV19 to TRBJ2-1, with 9 bases lining up with TRBD2. Germline CDR1 reads LNHDA; CDR2 reads SQIVND (reference sequence). The V and J ends lost 6 bases and 5 bases, in that order; junction bases with no gene match: 17. The CDR3 has 18 residues. CDR3 sequence: CASSVGGGAGGRDNEQFF. The CDR3 bases are TGTGCCAGTAGCGTCGGTGGGGGAGCGGGAGGTAGGGACAATGAGCAGTTCTTC.

V usage is TRBV2 and J usage is TRBJ1-4; no clear D. Germline V CDR1 and CDR2: SNHLY, FYNNEI. V gave up 4 bases and J gave up 8 bases, with 5 bases separating them. This CDR3 comprises 11 residues. This CDR3 reads CASSVVEKLFF. The CDR3 DNA follows: TGTGCCAGCAGTGTGGTAGAAAAACTGTTTTTT.

The CDR3: CASSPRTSGETQYF. The CDR3 DNA reads as TGTGCCAGCAGCCCTCGCACTTCGGGAGAGACCCAGTACTTC. This chain connects TRBV7-2 to TRBJ2-5; D is ambiguous. The V end was cut by 5 bases, the J end by 4 bases, with 14 bases between. The CDR3 runs 14 residues. Germline V gene data show CDR1 as SGHTA and CDR2 as FQGNSA.

The J gene is TRBJ1-1, the V gene TRBV5-1, with a possible D match to TRBD1 (6 bases). V was cut by 3 bases and J by 1 base, with 13 bases left in between. The V gene's germline CDR1 is SGHRS and CDR2 YFSETQ. The length of the CDR3 is 15 residues. The CDR3 spells CASSWTDSWNTEAFF. The CDR3 nucleotides read TGCGCCAGCAGCTGGACGGACAGCTGGAACACTGAAGCTTTCTTT.

Here the CDR3 reads CASSLVPDSTQYF. The CDR3 coding sequence is TGTGCCAGCAGCTTAGTCCCGGACTCCACGCAGTATTTT. The genes are TRBV7-9 and TRBJ2-3; D may be TRBD2 (5 bases). The CDR3 contains 13 residues. The ends were cut back, 1 base at V and 9 bases at J, with 11 bases in the middle. Germline V gene sequence: CDR1 SEHNR, CDR2 FQNEAQ (reference sequence).

The rearrangement uses TRBV18 and TRBJ2-1, with TRBD2 identical over 13 bases. Germline V lookup: CDR1 KGHSH, CDR2 LQKENI. The CDR3 is 16 residues long. The J segment lost 7 bases and the V segment lost 3 bases, leaving 6 bases of the junction unmatched. In DNA, the CDR3 is TGTGCCAGCTCACCCCGGACTAGCGGGAGCCATAATGAGCAGTTCTTC. It yields the protein CASSPRTSGSHNEQFF.

V usage is TRBV2 and J usage is TRBJ2-1; D uncertain. Trimming stripped 10 bases from V and 1 base from J, with 14 bases between. Looked up from germline, CDR1 is SNHLY and CDR2 is FYNNEI. CDR3 length equals 14 residues. The CDR3 protein is CATILDLSYNEQFF. DNA for the CDR3: TGTGCCACCATATTAGACTTATCCTACAATGAGCAGTTCTTC.

This chain connects TRBV7-9 to TRBJ1-1; unclear D gene. Germline CDR1 SEHNR, CDR2 FQNEAQ (reference sequence). V lost 1 base and J 6 bases, leaving 6 bases between the germline ends. CDR3 length: 12 residues. DNA for the CDR3: TGTGCCAGCAGCTTAGTGGTTGCTGAAGCTTTCTTT. Translated: CASSLVVAEAFF. Filled out from reference TRBV7-9 and TRBJ1-1, the complete variable domain reads DTGVSQNPRHKITKRGQNVTFRCDPISEHNRLYWYRQTLGQGPEFLTYFQNEAQLEKSRLLSDRFSAERPKGSFSTLEIQRTEQGDSAMYLCASSLVVAEAFFGQGTRLTVV.

The V call is TRBV19, the J call TRBJ2-6; D remains ambiguous. V was cut by 7 bases and J by 0 bases, with 10 bases left in between. The length of the CDR3 is 15 residues. CDR1 is LNHDA and CDR2 is SQIVND in the germline V gene (reference sequence). The CDR3 reads CASTLEYSGANVLTF. The DNA for the CDR3 is TGTGCCAGTACTCTAGAATACTCTGGGGCCAACGTCCTGACTTTC.

The V and J genes are TRBV2 and TRBJ2-7; D is unresolved. CDR1 and CDR2 from the germline V gene are SNHLY and FYNNEI. The CDR3 loop spans 11 amino acids. V shed 7 bases and J shed 2 bases, with 6 bases lying between them. CDR3 in amino acids: CASTAAYEQYF. In nucleotides, the CDR3 is TGTGCCAGCACCGCCGCCTACGAGCAGTACTTC.

The chain links TRBV28 to TRBJ1-3, with D possibly matching TRBD1 (5 bases). V gave up 6 bases and J gave up 0 bases, with 15 bases separating them. The CDR3 contains 16 residues. Germline V CDR1 and CDR2: MDHEN, SYDVKM. CDR3 protein: CASRDGGGSSGNTIYF. CDR3 DNA: TGTGCCAGCAGGGACGGGGGGGGAAGCTCTGGAAACACCATATATTTT.

J is TRBJ2-3 and V is TRBV10-3, with a possible D match to TRBD2 (7 bases). Trimming stripped 6 bases from V and 4 bases from J, with 14 bases between. CDR1 and CDR2 (germline): ENHRY, SYGVKD. The CDR3 loop spans 14 amino acids. The CDR3 DNA reads TGTGCCATCAGAAGGGAGGGGGGGGCAGATACGCAGTATTTT. The encoded protein is CAIRREGGADTQYF.

Here the CDR3 reads CASSDGGGRYNEQFF. The CDR3 region has the DNA TGTGCCAGCAGTGACGGCGGCGGGAGATACAATGAGCAGTTCTTC. The J gene is TRBJ2-1, the V gene TRBV6-4; 7 nucleotides agree with TRBD2. V shed 2 bases and J 4 bases; nucleotides not matched to a gene: 5. This CDR3 comprises 15 residues. CDR1 and CDR2 (germline): MRHNA, SNTAGT.

V is TRBV11-2 and J is TRBJ2-5; the D is unclear. Germline V CDR1 and CDR2: SGHAT, FQNNGV. The V end lost 0 bases, the J end lost 2 bases, and 10 bases lay between the germline ends. The CDR3 sequence is 15 residues long. CDR3 coding DNA: TGTGCCAGCAGCTTAGATTTCGCTCTACAAGAGACCCAGTACTTC. Translation: CASSLDFALQETQYF.

This clone was detected only once. The chain has TRBV29-1 and TRBJ2-7, with TRBD1 identical over 7 bases. CDR3 length: 12 amino acids. Germline V lookup: CDR1 SQVTM, CDR2 ANQGSEA. The J segment lost 2 bases and the V segment lost 6 bases, leaving 4 bases of the junction unmatched. CDR3 nucleotide sequence: TGCAGCGTGCGGACAGGCACCTACGAGCAGTACTTC. It codes for CSVRTGTYEQYF.